This entry lists 19 T cell receptor beta chains sequenced from one sample in a study of T cell responses to AZD1222 COVID-19 vaccine. Clones were sequenced by immunoSEQ multiplex PCR, and TCRdb holds only the in-frame ones, with some missing. This sample has 150,000 to 200,000 clones, with approximately 90% found just once. The input for sequencing was peripheral blood, taken on day 0 of AZD1222 vaccination. The source is an adult in good health.

The rearrangement uses TRBV6-5 and TRBJ1-2; tentatively, D is TRBD1 (5 bases). The CDR3 is 14 residues long. The V end lost 0 bases, the J end lost 6 bases, and 11 bases lay between the germline ends. CDR1 is MNHEY and CDR2 is SVGAGI in the germline V gene. The CDR3 protein is CASSYSGGLNGYTF. In nucleotides, the CDR3 is TGTGCCAGCAGTTACTCGGGGGGATTGAATGGCTACACCTTC.

The gene calls are TRBV27 and TRBJ2-7, with 8 bases matching TRBD2. V gave up 3 bases and J gave up 2 bases; unmatched junction bases: 12. Germline V gene data show CDR1 as MNHEY and CDR2 as SMNVEV (reference sequence). This CDR3 contains 17 residues. The CDR3 bases are TGTGCCAGCAGTTTTGCGGGGGGCCCCTTTAGTCCCTACGAGCAGTACTTC. The encoded protein is CASSFAGGPFSPYEQYF.

The CDR3 spells CASSVASGEGYGYTF. The DNA for the CDR3 is TGTGCCAGCAGCGTAGCGTCAGGGGAAGGATATGGCTACACCTTC. The chain carries TRBV9 and TRBJ1-2; D perhaps matches TRBD1 (6 bases). The germline gives CDR1 SGDLS, CDR2 YYNGEE. The CDR3 covers 15 residues. The V gene lost 0 bases and the J gene lost 5 bases, with 14 bases spanning the gap.

The CDR3 DNA sequence: TGTGCCAGCAGACAGACAGGGATCGGTAATTCACCCCTCCACTTT. The encoded protein is CASRQTGIGNSPLHF. The chain combines TRBV25-1 with TRBJ1-6, with 7 bases that match TRBD1. The CDR3 is made up of 15 amino acids. With V trimmed by 6 bases and J by 6 bases, 8 bases remained unmatched. Germline lookup yields CDR1 MGHDK and CDR2 SYGVNS.

The chain couples TRBV7-2 to TRBJ2-2; D is possibly TRBD2 (5 bases). The CDR3 is made up of 14 amino acids. In germline, CDR1 is SGHTA, CDR2 FQGNSA. V lost 5 bases and J 3 bases, leaving 10 bases between the germline ends. CDR3 nucleotides: TGTGCCAGCAGCCCGGGGTCCTACACCGGGGAGCTGTTTTTT. As protein: CASSPGSYTGELFF.

This clone has only a few counts. The chain carries TRBV5-6 and TRBJ1-4; no definite D call. This CDR3 contains 14 residues. The V and J ends lost 0 bases and 8 bases respectively, with 11 bases between them. Germline CDR1 SGHDT, CDR2 YYEEEE. CDR3 sequence: CASSLGGVNEKLFF. CDR3 in DNA: TGTGCCAGCAGCTTGGGGGGAGTTAACGAAAAACTGTTTTTT.

The gene calls are TRBV12-3 or TRBV12-4 and TRBJ1-1; possibly TRBD1 for D (5 bases). There are 13 residues in the CDR3. Trimming took 2 bases from V and 5 from J, leaving 9 bases between them. Here the CDR3 reads CASSLHGGTEAFF. Written as DNA, the CDR3 is TGTGCCAGCAGTTTACACGGGGGAACTGAAGCTTTCTTT.

This chain joins TRBV7-8 and TRBJ1-1; no firm D call. Trimming pared 5 bases from V and 3 bases from J, leaving 13 bases between. There are 14 residues in the CDR3. Germline CDR1 reads SGHVS; CDR2 reads FQNEAQ. CDR3 in DNA: TGTGCCAGCAGCCCCTATCCAGAGGACACTGAAGCTTTCTTT. Translating it yields CASSPYPEDTEAFF.

The chain recombines TRBV3-1 (or the pseudogene TRBV3-2) with TRBJ2-7; 9 nucleotides match TRBD1. CDR3 length: 17 residues. Germline CDR1 reads LGHDT; CDR2 reads YNNKEL (reference sequence). V lost 1 base, J lost 4 bases, and 11 bases stayed unmatched. The CDR3 DNA reads TGTGCCAGCAGCCAAGGTCTGGGAGGGACAGGGCGGTACGAGCAGTACTTC. Its translation is CASSQGLGGTGRYEQYF.

The chain combines TRBV13 with TRBJ2-5; 12 positions match TRBD2. With V trimmed by 6 bases and J by 4 bases, 3 bases remained unmatched. Germline V gives CDR1 PRHDT, CDR2 FYEKMQ (reference sequence). The CDR3 has 14 residues. The CDR3 coding sequence is TGTGCCAGCAGTCGGACTAGCGGGACAGAGACCCAGTACTTC. This translates into CASSRTSGTETQYF.

V and J are TRBV16 and TRBJ1-2; possibly TRBD1 for D (6 bases). The CDR3 is made up of 14 amino acids. Germline values: CDR1 KGHSY, CDR2 FQNENV. The germline V and J ends were trimmed by 5 bases and 8 bases, with 18 bases remaining between them. DNA for the CDR3: TGTGCCAGCAGCACCCGGGACACCCCGAACGGCTACACCTTC. The encoded protein is CASSTRDTPNGYTF.

The chain uses TRBV27 and TRBJ2-3; D might be TRBD2 (5 bases). The CDR3 runs 17 residues. CDR1 is MNHEY, CDR2 SMNVEV, per germline (reference sequence). V was trimmed by 6 bases and J by 0 bases, leaving 19 bases between them. The chain's CDR3 is CASRDLERQISTDTQYF. DNA of the CDR3: TGTGCCAGCAGAGATCTGGAGCGGCAAATAAGCACAGATACGCAGTATTTT.

The chain couples TRBV4-2 to TRBJ2-7, with 8 bases fitting TRBD1. The CDR3 totals 15 residues. V dropped 0 bases and J dropped 4; count of bases not matched to a gene: 5. Germline lookup yields CDR1 LGHNA and CDR2 YNFKEQ. The CDR3 reads CASSQEAGGMYEQYF. The CDR3 bases are TGTGCCAGCAGCCAAGAGGCAGGGGGCATGTACGAGCAGTACTTC.

The V and J genes are TRBV21-1 and TRBJ1-5. TRBV21-1 is reported as a pseudogene. The CDR3 length is 15 residues. CDR3 region: CASSKEEGRHQPQHF. The CDR3 DNA sequence: TGTGCCAGCAGCAAAGAGGAGGGGCGCCATCAGCCCCAGCATTTT.

This clone was seen a handful of times. The chain combines TRBV30 with TRBJ1-5; weak D call: TRBD1 (5 bases). V was shortened by 1 base and J by 7 bases, with 11 bases between the two germline ends. Germline V gene data show CDR1 as GTSNPN and CDR2 as SVGIG (reference sequence). The CDR3 is 13 residues long. CDR3 residues: CAWSGGSGQPQHF. Here the CDR3 DNA reads TGTGCCTGGAGTGGGGGGTCAGGGCAGCCCCAGCATTTT.

J is TRBJ2-7 and V is TRBV7-5. TRBV7-5 is noted as a pseudogene. This CDR3 is 12 amino acids long. The CDR3 bases are TGTGTCAAAGAGTGGCTGGCCTACGAGCAGTACTTC. It yields the protein CVKEWLAYEQYF.

V usage is TRBV11-2 and J usage is TRBJ1-3; maybe TRBD1 (5 bases). The V gene's germline CDR1 is SGHAT and CDR2 FQNNGV. The V and J ends lost 0 bases and 3 bases respectively, with 12 bases between them. The CDR3 loop spans 16 amino acids. CDR3 protein: CASSLDGRVYGNTIYF. The CDR3 DNA is TGTGCCAGCAGCTTAGACGGCAGGGTGTATGGAAACACCATATATTTT.

This chain joins TRBV7-9 and TRBJ2-7; 11 bases line up with TRBD2. Trimming at V came to 1 base and at J to 7 bases, leaving 6 bases not matched to a gene. Germline lookup yields CDR1 SEHNR and CDR2 FQNEAQ (reference sequence). The CDR3 extends over 15 amino acids. The CDR3 loop reads CASSLELAGVEEQYF. In DNA form, the CDR3 reads TGTGCCAGCAGCTTAGAACTAGCGGGAGTGGAAGAGCAGTACTTC.

The rearrangement links TRBV2 to TRBJ1-1, with D possibly TRBD1 on 5 matching bases. The germline gives CDR1 SNHLY, CDR2 FYNNEI. The V end lost 4 bases, the J end lost 3 bases, and 15 bases lay between the germline ends. CDR3 length: 15 residues. The CDR3 loop reads CASSVQTGAHTEAFF. DNA for the CDR3: TGTGCCAGCAGTGTACAAACCGGGGCACACACTGAAGCTTTCTTT.